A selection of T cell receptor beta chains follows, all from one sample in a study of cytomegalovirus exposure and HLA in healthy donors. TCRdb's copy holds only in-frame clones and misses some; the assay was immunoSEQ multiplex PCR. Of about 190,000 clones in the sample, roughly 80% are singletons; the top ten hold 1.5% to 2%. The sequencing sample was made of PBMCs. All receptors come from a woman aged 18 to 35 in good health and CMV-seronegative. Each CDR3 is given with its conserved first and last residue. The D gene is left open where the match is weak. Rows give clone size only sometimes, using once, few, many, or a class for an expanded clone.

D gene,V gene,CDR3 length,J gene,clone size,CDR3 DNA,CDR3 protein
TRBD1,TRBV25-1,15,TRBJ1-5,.,TGTGCCAGCAGTGGAGCAGGGGGCGGCCATCAGCCCCAGCATTTT,CASSGAGGGHQPQHF
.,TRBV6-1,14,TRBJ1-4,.,TGTGCCAGCAGCGGTGGAGGTTCTAATGAAAAACTGTTTTTT,CASSGGGSNEKLFF
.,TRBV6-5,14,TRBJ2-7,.,TGTGCCAGCAGTTACTCGGGGCAGGTCTACGAGCAGTACTTC,CASSYSGQVYEQYF
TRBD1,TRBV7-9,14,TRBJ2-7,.,TGTGCCAGCAGCGTCGACAGGGAATCCTACGAGCAGTACTTC,CASSVDRESYEQYF
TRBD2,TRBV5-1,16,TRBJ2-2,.,TGCGCCAGCAGCTGGTCTAGCGGGGGTCACACCGGGGAGCTGTTTTTT,CASSWSSGGHTGELFF
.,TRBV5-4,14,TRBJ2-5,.,TGTGCCAGCAGCCTCGGAGGGCGGGAACAGACCCAGTACTTC,CASSLGGREQTQYF
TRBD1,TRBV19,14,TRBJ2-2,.,TGTGCCAGTAGCGAAGACAGGGCCGGCGGGGAGCTGTTTTTT,CASSEDRAGGELFF
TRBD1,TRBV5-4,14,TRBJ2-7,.,TGTGCCAGCAGCTGGGGACAGGGAAACTACGAGCAGTACTTC,CASSWGQGNYEQYF
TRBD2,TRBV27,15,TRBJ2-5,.,TGTGCCAGCAGTCCCGGGACTAGCGGGGGACAGACCCAGTACTTC,CASSPGTSGGQTQYF
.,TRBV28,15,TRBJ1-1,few,TGTGCCAGCAGTCCCCCTGAAGGGGTGGCCCCTGAAGCTTTCTTT,CASSPPEGVAPEAFF